The 3 T cell receptor beta chains given below trace back to one sample, sequenced in a study of OX40 agonist ivuxolimab in advanced cancers. Libraries were prepared by immunoSEQ multiplex PCR; TCRdb keeps only in-frame clonotypes and omits some of them. The sample includes tens of thousands of clones, 80% to 90% seen only once; the top ten take about 30%. The material sequenced was CD4+ or CD8+ T cells sorted from blood, taken in a trial of the OX40 agonist ivuxolimab. These receptors originate from an adult with an advanced solid tumor such as melanoma, head and neck, liver or kidney cancer.

This chain uses TRBV2 with TRBJ2-3; D may be TRBD1 or TRBD2 (6 bases each). Trimming stripped 7 bases from V and 4 bases from J, with 21 bases between. The germline V gene has CDR1 SNHLY and CDR2 FYNNEI. The CDR3 runs to 16 residues. For the CDR3, the DNA is TGTGCCAGCATAGTGGTAGGCCAGGGGACTGCAGATACGCAGTATTTT. Its protein is CASIVVGQGTADTQYF. Full variable domain (missing parts from reference TRBV2 and TRBJ2-3): EPEVTQTPSHQVTQMGQEVILRCVPISNHLYFYWYRQILGQKVEFLVSFYNNEISEKSEIFDDQFSVERPDGSNFTLKIRSTKLEDSAMYFCASIVVGQGTADTQYFGPGTRLTVL.

This clone was observed a few times. The chain links TRBV19 to TRBJ2-7; possibly TRBD1 for D (5 bases). The CDR3 contains 13 residues. V lost 5 bases and J 0 bases, leaving 8 bases between the germline ends. Germline CDR1 reads LNHDA; CDR2 reads SQIVND (reference sequence). The chain's CDR3 is CASSAGSSYEQYF. The DNA of the CDR3 is TGTGCCAGTAGTGCAGGGTCCTCCTACGAGCAGTACTTC.

As concerns this clone: An end of the junction differs from the germline gene, which may be a read error. CDR3 in DNA: TGTGCTAGCAGCTTAGCGTCAGGGGAGTCCTACGAGCAGTACTTC. Translation: CASSLASGESYEQYF. V usage is TRBV7-7 and J usage is TRBJ2-7; tentative D call: TRBD1 (6 bases). Germline-derived CDR1 and CDR2 are SSHAT and FNYEAQ (reference sequence). This CDR3 has 15 amino acids.